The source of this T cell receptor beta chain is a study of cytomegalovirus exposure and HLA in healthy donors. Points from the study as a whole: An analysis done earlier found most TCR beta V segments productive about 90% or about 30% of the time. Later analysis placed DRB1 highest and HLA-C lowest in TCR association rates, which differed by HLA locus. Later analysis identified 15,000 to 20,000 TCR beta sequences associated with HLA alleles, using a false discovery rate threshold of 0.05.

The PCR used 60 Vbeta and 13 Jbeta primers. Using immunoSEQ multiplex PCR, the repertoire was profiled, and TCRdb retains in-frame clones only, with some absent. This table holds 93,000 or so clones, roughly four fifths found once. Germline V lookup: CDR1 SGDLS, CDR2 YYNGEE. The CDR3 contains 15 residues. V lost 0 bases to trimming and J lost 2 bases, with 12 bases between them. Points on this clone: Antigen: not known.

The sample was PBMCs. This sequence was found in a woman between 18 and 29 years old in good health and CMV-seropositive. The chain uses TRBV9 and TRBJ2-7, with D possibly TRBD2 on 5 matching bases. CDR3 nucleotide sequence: TGTGCCAGCAGCGTAGCGGGCGGGTGGACCTACGAGCAGTACTTC. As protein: CASSVAGGWTYEQYF.